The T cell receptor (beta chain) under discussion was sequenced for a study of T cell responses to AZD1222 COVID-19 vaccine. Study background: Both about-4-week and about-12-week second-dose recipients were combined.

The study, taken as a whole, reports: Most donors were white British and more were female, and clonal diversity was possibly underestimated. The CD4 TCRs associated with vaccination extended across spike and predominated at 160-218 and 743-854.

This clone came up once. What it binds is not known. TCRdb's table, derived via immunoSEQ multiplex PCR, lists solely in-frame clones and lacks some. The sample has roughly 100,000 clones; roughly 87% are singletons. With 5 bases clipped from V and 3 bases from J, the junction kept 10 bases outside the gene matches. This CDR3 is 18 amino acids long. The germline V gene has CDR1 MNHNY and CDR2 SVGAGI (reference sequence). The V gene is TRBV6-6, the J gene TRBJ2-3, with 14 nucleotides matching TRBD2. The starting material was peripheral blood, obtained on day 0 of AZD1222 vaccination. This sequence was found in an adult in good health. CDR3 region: CASSPDPRTSGGTDTQYF. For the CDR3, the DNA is TGTGCCAGCAGTCCTGACCCTCGGACTAGCGGGGGGACAGATACGCAGTATTTT.